Sequencing of this T cell receptor (beta chain) was carried out in a study of blood T cells in healthy people across ages. A second PCR, run for roughly 7 to 11 cycles, used a sample-barcoded 5' primer plus a J-beta primer mix. TCRdb re-analysed the 5' RACE reads in MiXCR, keeping a single row per CDR3 protein. The repertoire holds 1.2 million to 1.5 million distinct CDR3 sequences, with around 42% as singletons. Total RNA, at least 6 micrograms per sample, was extracted from PBMCs. The CDR3 has 14 residues. The germline V gene has CDR1 KGHSH and CDR2 LQKENI. V shed 2 bases and J shed 5 bases, with 10 bases lying between them.

This chain links TRBV18 with TRBJ2-1; D gene uncertain. Sequences were obtained from blood. The clonotype originates from a woman aged 18-29 years in good health. The CDR3 sequence is CASSPGTTDNEQFF. As DNA, the CDR3 is TGTGCCAGCTCACCAGGAACTACCGACAATGAGCAGTTCTTC.